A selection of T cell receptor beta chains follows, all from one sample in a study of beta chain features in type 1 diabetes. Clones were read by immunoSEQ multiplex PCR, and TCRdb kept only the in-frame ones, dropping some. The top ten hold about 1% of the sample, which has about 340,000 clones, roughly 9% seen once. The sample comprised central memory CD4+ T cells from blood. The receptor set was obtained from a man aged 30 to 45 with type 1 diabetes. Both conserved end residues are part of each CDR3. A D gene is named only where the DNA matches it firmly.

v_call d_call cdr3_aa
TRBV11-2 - CASSLAKAENTDTQYF
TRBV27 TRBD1 CASSPITGGGTEAFF
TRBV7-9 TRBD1 CASSRGQGGTGELFF
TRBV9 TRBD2 CASSHGLAGLDTQYF
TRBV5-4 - CASSFASRTGEQYF
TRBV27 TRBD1 CASRTGERYEQYF
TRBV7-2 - CASSFDLSGELFF
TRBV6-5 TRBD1 CASRDRNTEAFF
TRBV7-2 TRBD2 CASSAGGPQETQYF
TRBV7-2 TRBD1 CASSPGQVVNEQFF
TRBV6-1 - CASSEIYSKEGYGYTF
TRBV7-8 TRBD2 CASSTYSGEVETQYF
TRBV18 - CASSPRSGEPPKEPQHF
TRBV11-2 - CASSFSGGIETQYF
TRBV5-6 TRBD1 CASSLVWGQGTYEQYF
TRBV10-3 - CAISAPNTEAFF
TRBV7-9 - CASSFTKDGQPQHF
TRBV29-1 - CSASRDTNYGYTF
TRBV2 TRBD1 CASSGRTGGIGNQPQHF
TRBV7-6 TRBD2 CASSLADSGVLETQYF
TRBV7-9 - CASSLGPSETQYF
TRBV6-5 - CASSRTRGTAEQYF
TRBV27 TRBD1 CASSPRTGGQETQYF